This T cell receptor (beta chain) was documented in a study of T cell repertoires in aging, cancer and after chemotherapy. As for the study in general: Donors were grouped into six age bands spanning 30 or younger through 70 or older.

Amplification of TCR beta used genomic DNA extracted from peripheral blood. A mixed TRB-A/B primer pool amplified rearranged TRB by multiplex touch-down PCR. From the multiplex PCR reads, TCRdb called clonotypes with MiXCR, one entry per CDR3 protein. This table holds roughly 3,900 distinct CDR3 sequences, roughly 30% found once. This clonotype was counted a few times. Deletions cut 4 bases from V and 0 bases from J, with 8 bases between. Germline CDR1 and CDR2: KGHSH and LQKENI. The CDR3 loop spans 14 amino acids. The clonotype comes from a human donor in good health. The chain employs TRBV18 and TRBJ2-3; D is perhaps TRBD2 (5 bases). What was sequenced was blood. The CDR3 nucleotides are TGTGCCAGCTCACAGAGGGCCAGCACAGATACGCAGTATTTT. It codes for CASSQRASTDTQYF.